The subject of this entry is one TCR beta chain. In the authors' methods: Cell counts per sample came from amplifying reference gene primers. Clones were sequenced by immunoSEQ multiplex PCR, and TCRdb holds only the in-frame ones, with some missing. For V, J and clone size, that table is used; D and trimming come from the DNA. Of about 260,000 clones in the sample, approximately 89% are singletons; the top ten hold less than 3%. This record comes from a study of blood T cell repertoires in COVID-19. Study context: Samples of COVID-19 (acute and convalescent) were obtained from the United States, Italy and Spain. PBMCs, B-cell-depleted T cells, or T cells provided the cDNA or gDNA that made up the material.

The CDR3 runs 15 residues. Unmatched junction bases numbered 5, after V lost 0 bases and J lost 10 bases. Germline V gene sequence: CDR1 SGHTA, CDR2 FQGNSA. This rearrangement joins TRBV7-2 to TRBJ2-3, with 12 bases aligning to TRBD2. The TCR sequence derives from a woman aged 50 to 65 with acute or convalescent COVID-19. The sequenced material came from peripheral blood. The CDR3 DNA follows: TGTGCCAGCAGCTTAGCGTCTAGCGGGAGGGTAGCGCAGTATTTT. Its translation is CASSLASSGRVAQYF.